This TCR beta chain was captured in a study of blood T cells in healthy people across ages. On this clonotype: Its specificity is unknown.

Points from the study as a whole: Donor CMV status, an unknown factor, possibly confounded changes in expanded clonotypes. The study found TCR beta diversity correlated strongly with naive T cell percentage.

The length of the CDR3 is 16 residues. Germline-derived CDR1 and CDR2 are DFQATT and SNEGSKA (reference sequence). The V segment lost 0 bases and the J segment 2 bases; nucleotides outside the gene matches: 8. Healthy Russian Caucasian donors spanned ages about 6 to 100 years. The amount of total RNA extracted per sample was at least 6 micrograms. Next came a second PCR, run for about 7 to 11 cycles, which used a sample-barcoded 5' primer along with a J-beta primer mix. TCRdb re-analysed the 5' RACE reads in MiXCR, keeping a single row per CDR3 protein. The sample has roughly 800,000 distinct CDR3 sequences, roughly 60% seen once; the top ten hold 20% to 25%.

The sequenced sample was blood. This receptor was taken from a man aged 25 to 40 in good health. The V call is TRBV20-1, the J call TRBJ2-3; TRBD2 matches at 7 bases. The CDR3 loop reads CSARDRAGTPTDTQYF. The CDR3, as DNA: TGCAGTGCTAGAGATCGAGCGGGAACCCCCACAGATACGCAGTATTTT.